What follows are 23 T cell receptor beta chains derived from one specimen sequenced in a study of immune evolution from preneoplasia to lung adenocarcinoma. The protocol was immunoSEQ multiplex PCR, while the TCRdb copy is restricted to in-frame clones and leaves out a portion. The sample gives tens of thousands of clones, about 71% of which show up once; 5.6% is in the top ten. Sequencing was done on a sample of FFPE invasive lung adenocarcinoma tissue. Receptors originate from a person between 60 and 69 years old with lung adenocarcinoma.

J is TRBJ2-3 and V is TRBV7-9; 8 positions agree with TRBD2. Trimming cost V 3 bases and J 4 bases; bases outside gene matches: 3. Per the germline V gene, CDR1 is SEHNR and CDR2 is FQNEAQ (reference sequence). This CDR3 region has 14 residues. The CDR3 DNA reads TGTGCCAGCAGCTTTGCGGGAGGAGCAGATACGCAGTATTTT. Translated: CASSFAGGADTQYF.

The J gene is TRBJ2-7, the V gene TRBV7-2; 12 bases are shared with TRBD2. This CDR3 region has 15 residues. Trimming cost V 6 bases and J 3 bases; bases outside gene matches: 6. Per germline, CDR1 SGHTA and CDR2 FQGNSA. The CDR3 DNA reads TGTGCCAGCAGAGTGGGACTAGCGGGCAACTACGAGCAGTACTTC. The encoded protein is CASRVGLAGNYEQYF.

This chain connects TRBV5-1 to TRBJ2-5; 7 bases are shared with TRBD2. J lost 1 base, V lost 3 bases, and 6 bases had no gene match. This CDR3 is built from 15 residues. Germline lookup yields CDR1 SGHRS and CDR2 YFSETQ. The CDR3 loop reads CASSSQAGPQETQYF. In nucleotides, the CDR3 is TGCGCCAGCAGCTCTCAAGCGGGGCCCCAAGAGACCCAGTACTTC.

This rearrangement joins TRBV7-9 to TRBJ2-7; 9 bases match TRBD1. This CDR3 comprises 15 residues. CDR1 and CDR2 from the germline V gene are SEHNR and FQNEAQ (reference sequence). Germline trimming cut 2 bases from V and 3 bases from J; bases unmatched to any gene: 5. In nucleotides, the CDR3 is TGTGCCAGCAGCTTACCGGGACAGGGAAGCTACGAGCAGTACTTC. The encoded protein is CASSLPGQGSYEQYF.

This clone was observed a handful of times. For the CDR3, the DNA is TGTGCCAGCAGCTTAATGGCGGCGCAAGAGACCCAGTACTTC. Protein: CASSLMAAQETQYF. The chain is built from TRBV7-6 and TRBJ2-5; D is unresolved. CDR1 SGHVS and CDR2 FNYEAQ come from the germline V gene. The V end was cut by 2 bases, the J end by 2 bases, with 9 bases between. The CDR3 length is 14 residues.

This clone was recorded only once. The chain employs TRBV5-6 and TRBJ2-4; 11 bases line up with TRBD2. CDR1 SGHDT and CDR2 YYEEEE come from the germline V gene. This CDR3 region has 16 residues. V was pared by 0 bases and J by 2 bases, with 1 base of the junction left unmatched. Here the CDR3 DNA reads TGTGCCAGCAGCTTGGAGACTAGCGGGACCAAAAACATTCAGTACTTC. Residues: CASSLETSGTKNIQYF.

This chain links TRBV7-2 with TRBJ1-5, with 10 bases matching TRBD1. Germline V gene sequence: CDR1 SGHTA, CDR2 FQGNSA. The CDR3 loop spans 15 amino acids. Trimming removed 5 bases from V and 5 bases from J; junction bases left unmatched: 6. The CDR3 here is CASSPRTGGDQPQHF. CDR3 coding DNA: TGTGCCAGCAGCCCAAGGACAGGGGGGGATCAGCCCCAGCATTTT.

The V gene is TRBV5-1, the J gene TRBJ2-5, with a weak D call TRBD2 (6 bases). Germline assignment: CDR1 SGHRS and CDR2 YFSETQ. This CDR3 spans 17 amino acids. The V end was cut by 0 bases, the J end by 2 bases, with 17 bases between. The CDR3 sequence is CASSLVPGRIVQETQYF. The CDR3 region has the DNA TGCGCCAGCAGCTTGGTCCCAGGGAGGATCGTGCAAGAGACCCAGTACTTC.

This chain uses TRBV19 with TRBJ1-5; 7 nucleotides agree with TRBD1. Germline CDR1 reads LNHDA; CDR2 reads SQIVND (reference sequence). The V gene end was trimmed by 4 bases and the J gene end by 2 bases; junction bases not matched to a gene: 5. The CDR3 has 15 residues. DNA of the CDR3: TGTGCCAGTAGTAGCTGGGACAGAGGCAATCAGCCCCAGCATTTT. As protein: CASSSWDRGNQPQHF.

The chain carries TRBV14 and TRBJ1-3; D not certain. Per germline, CDR1 SGHDN and CDR2 FVKESK. This CDR3 spans 18 amino acids. Trimming left V 4 bases short and J 4 bases short, with 23 bases between. For the CDR3, the DNA is TGTGCCAGCAGCCTCTCGGTAGGAGGGATCCTTCGCGGAAACACCATATATTTT. Protein: CASSLSVGGILRGNTIYF.

The chain recombines TRBV18 with TRBJ2-1; TRBD2 aligns across 7 bases. CDR3 length: 15 amino acids. Germline assignment: CDR1 KGHSH and CDR2 LQKENI. The trim removed 5 bases at V and 5 bases at J, leaving 9 bases unmatched. The CDR3 nucleotides read TGTGCCAGCTCAGCTTCCTGGGACTACAACAATGAGCAGTTCTTC. Its translation is CASSASWDYNNEQFF.

The chain uses TRBV10-3 and TRBJ2-1, with a possible D match to TRBD2 (5 bases). This CDR3 has 15 amino acids. With 6 bases removed from V and 10 bases from J, the gap between germline ends came to 22 bases. Germline V gives CDR1 ENHRY, CDR2 SYGVKD. CDR3 nucleotides: TGTGCCATCAGGGGGTCTAGCAGGAGTTTATTAGAGCAGTTCTTC. Residues: CAIRGSSRSLLEQFF.

The chain uses TRBV2 and TRBJ2-1; 12 bases agree with TRBD2. CDR1 and CDR2 from the germline V gene are SNHLY and FYNNEI. This CDR3 has 14 residues. V gave up 4 bases and J gave up 5 bases; unmatched junction bases: 0. The CDR3 coding sequence is TGTGCCAGCAGTGGGACTAGCGGGAACAATGAGCAGTTCTTC. Protein: CASSGTSGNNEQFF.

This clone was observed a single time. This chain links TRBV4-2 with TRBJ2-2, with 7 bases lining up with TRBD2. The CDR3 sequence is 16 residues long. The V segment lost 4 bases and the J segment 7 bases; nucleotides outside the gene matches: 12. The germline gives CDR1 LGHNA, CDR2 YNFKEQ. CDR3 amino acids: CASSPRDSGLLGELFF. The DNA of the CDR3 is TGTGCCAGCAGCCCCCGTGATAGCGGGTTGCTCGGGGAGCTGTTTTTT.

The chain couples TRBV18 to TRBJ2-1; no reliable D call. Germline lookup yields CDR1 KGHSH and CDR2 LQKENI. The CDR3 totals 14 residues. V gave up 2 bases and J gave up 7 bases, with 12 bases separating them. CDR3 sequence (DNA): TGTGCCAGCTCACCATCGTATGTGGATAATGAGCAGTTCTTC. Protein product: CASSPSYVDNEQFF.

V usage is TRBV7-9 and J usage is TRBJ2-3; possible D gene TRBD2, 5 bases. This CDR3 has 14 amino acids. Between the trimmed V and J ends, which lost 2 bases and 2 bases, there was a span of 8 bases. Germline-derived CDR1 and CDR2 are SEHNR and FQNEAQ (reference sequence). The CDR3 protein is CASSLTGYTDTQYF. CDR3 in DNA: TGTGCCAGCAGCTTAACGGGATACACAGATACGCAGTATTTT.

V and J are TRBV19 and TRBJ1-3, with no clear D. The CDR3 loop spans 12 amino acids. The V gene lost 7 bases and the J gene lost 2 bases, with 6 bases spanning the gap. Germline V gene sequence: CDR1 LNHDA, CDR2 SQIVND (reference sequence). CDR3 sequence (DNA): TGTGCCAGTAAAACCCCTGGAAACACCATATATTTT. This gives the protein CASKTPGNTIYF.

This clone is labeled as medium-sized. The chain joins TRBV30 to TRBJ2-7; possibly TRBD2 for D (6 bases). The CDR3 spans 14 residues. Germline assignment: CDR1 GTSNPN and CDR2 SVGIG (reference sequence). Between the trimmed V and J ends, which lost 0 bases and 0 bases, there was a span of 9 bases. The CDR3, as DNA: TGTGCCTGGAGTGTCGGAGGGAGCTCCTACGAGCAGTACTTC. Translating it yields CAWSVGGSSYEQYF.

In its sample, this clone was seen once. The chain links TRBV4-1 to TRBJ1-2; D might be TRBD1 (5 bases). V was cut by 8 bases and J by 4 bases, with 11 bases left in between. CDR1 and CDR2 from the germline V gene are MGHRA and YSYEKL. This CDR3 has 12 residues. CDR3 loop: CASYQGSYGYTF. DNA for the CDR3: TGCGCCAGCTATCAGGGCTCCTATGGCTACACCTTC.

The V gene is TRBV6-5, the J gene TRBJ2-2; 10 nucleotides agree with TRBD2. Trimming took 6 bases from V and 6 from J; bases not matched to a gene: 4. Germline V gene data show CDR1 as MNHEY and CDR2 as SVGAGI. The CDR3 has 14 amino acids. CDR3 nucleotide sequence: TGTGCCAGCAGAGCTAGCGGGAGCCCCGGGGAGCTGTTTTTT. Encoded protein: CASRASGSPGELFF.

This clone has just one count. The CDR3 DNA is TGTGCCAGCAGCCCCAGACAGGGGGGGACCCAGTACTTC. It codes for CASSPRQGGTQYF. The J gene is TRBJ2-5, the V gene TRBV7-3, with 9 bases fitting TRBD1. In germline, CDR1 is SGHTA, CDR2 FQGTGA. The CDR3 length is 13 residues. J was trimmed by 7 bases and V by 5 bases; bases with no gene match: 5.

The chain employs TRBV30 and TRBJ2-7; D perhaps matches TRBD2 (5 bases). The ends were cut back, 0 bases at V and 1 base at J, with 16 bases in the middle. In germline, CDR1 is GTSNPN, CDR2 SVGIG (reference sequence). The CDR3 loop spans 16 amino acids. The CDR3 DNA is TGTGCCTGGAGTGTCGTTTCTCACGGGAAGTCCTACGAGCAGTACTTC. Translating it yields CAWSVVSHGKSYEQYF.

The table lists this clone with a count of one. The chain uses TRBV2 and TRBJ1-5; tentative D call: TRBD1 (5 bases). CDR3 length equals 16 residues. V dropped 6 bases and J dropped 0 bases, with 15 bases sitting between them. Germline values: CDR1 SNHLY, CDR2 FYNNEI. The CDR3 is CASSYLGADSNQPQHF. The CDR3, as DNA: TGTGCCAGCAGCTATCTAGGGGCAGATAGCAATCAGCCCCAGCATTTT.